This passage covers 5 T cell receptor beta chains from one sample sequenced in a study of T-cell memory formation after mild COVID-19. TCRdb re-called the 5' RACE reads through MiXCR, storing one row per CDR3 protein. The repertoire includes hundreds of thousands of distinct CDR3 sequences, roughly 18% of them detected once, and around 11% sits in the top ten. Sequencing was done on a sample of PBMCs or a T cell subset sorted from them (not recorded which). Receptor source: an adult woman who had mild COVID-19 (a few samples of this study predate the infection). Cell type and time point are not known.

The rearrangement joins TRBV7-2 to TRBJ2-3, with TRBD2 matching over 10 bases. V lost 7 bases to trimming and J lost 4 bases; unmatched junction nucleotides: 8. The CDR3 totals 15 residues. CDR1 is SGHTA, CDR2 FQGNSA, per germline. CDR3 DNA: TGTGCCAGCAACCAAGTAGCGGGAGGCCCAGATACGCAGTATTTT. Translating it yields CASNQVAGGPDTQYF.

J is TRBJ1-1 and V is TRBV3-1, with D tentatively TRBD1 (6 bases). V was pared by 1 base and J by 9 bases, with 9 bases between. This CDR3 comprises 12 residues. Germline values: CDR1 LGHDT, CDR2 YNNKEL (reference sequence). CDR3 nucleotide sequence: TGTGCCAGCAGCCAAGGACAGGCACAAGCTTTCTTT. This codes for CASSQGQAQAFF.

This chain connects TRBV7-9 to TRBJ1-4; TRBD1 matches at 8 bases. The CDR3 extends over 14 amino acids. Per the germline V gene, CDR1 is SEHNR and CDR2 is FQNEAQ (reference sequence). Trimming at V came to 5 bases and at J to 8 bases, leaving 7 bases not matched to a gene. CDR3 protein: CASSQGQGREKLFF. DNA for the CDR3: TGTGCCAGCAGCCAAGGACAGGGACGGGAAAAACTGTTTTTT.

This clonotype was counted between two and nine times. The rearrangement joins TRBV6-5 to TRBJ2-5, with 7 bases identical to TRBD1. This CDR3 spans 14 amino acids. Germline CDR1 reads MNHEY; CDR2 reads SVGAGI. V trimming: 8 bases; J trimming: 4 bases; junction bases outside the gene matches: 10. The CDR3 DNA is TGTGCCAGCTGTCGCAGGGGGAGTCGAGAGACCCAGTACTTC. It translates to CASCRRGSRETQYF.

The chain joins TRBV12-3 or TRBV12-4 to TRBJ2-7; possible D gene TRBD1, 5 bases. V lost 7 bases, J lost 3 bases, and 13 bases lay in between. This CDR3 comprises 13 residues. CDR3 sequence: CASMIGVGYEQYF. CDR3 sequence (DNA): TGTGCCAGCATGATAGGGGTGGGCTACGAGCAGTACTTC.